The T cell receptor beta chain described here comes from a study of vaccination effects on CD4 cells after COVID-19. Study results and caveats: Early post-infection timepoints were missing from the study, which also had few convalescent patients.

The CDR3 sequence is 14 residues long. Germline values: CDR1 SGDLS, CDR2 YYNGEE. Between the trimmed V and J ends, which lost 2 bases and 7 bases, there was a span of 12 bases. This table comes from immunoSEQ multiplex PCR, and its TCRdb copy is limited to in-frame clones, with some not included. This sample has 77,000 or so clones, with 60% to 85% found just once. ViraFEST used viral peptide pools to expand antigen-specific CD4+ T cells before sequencing. A roughly 10-day culture period preceded the isolation of CD4+ T cells. No vaccinee had earlier SARS-CoV-2 infection, and nucleocapsid antibodies were negative. Regarding this clone: What it binds is unknown.

The sequences come from CD4+ T cells from PBMCs cultured with SARS-CoV-2 spike peptides, collected before COVID-19 vaccination. This clonotype was obtained from a human donor who received a COVID-19 vaccine. The V and J genes are TRBV9 and TRBJ2-2, with D possibly being TRBD1 (5 bases). CDR3 DNA: TGTGCCAGCAGCGTGGTCCAGGGCGGCGGGGAGCTGTTTTTT. Protein product: CASSVVQGGGELFF.